Below are 20 T cell receptor beta chains sequenced from a single sample in a study of shared clonotypes between healthy human individuals. The method was immunoSEQ multiplex PCR; TCRdb's version includes in-frame clones alone and lacks a portion of them. The table shows millions of clones, with 95% occurring only once. Sequenced input: naive CD4+ T cells sorted from blood. Subset in this sample: CD45RA+ positively selected. The source is a man younger than 35 in good health.

The chain employs TRBV6-5 and TRBJ2-7; 9 bases match TRBD1. This CDR3 spans 15 amino acids. Unmatched junction bases numbered 9, after V lost 5 bases and J lost 4 bases. Germline CDR1 and CDR2: MNHEY and SVGAGI. The DNA of the CDR3 is TGTGCCAGCAGTCCTCAAGGGGACAGGGATTACGAGCAGTACTTC. Its translation: CASSPQGDRDYEQYF.

On this clone itself: Different DNA sequences within this sample yield the same CDR3. The V and J genes are TRBV7-2 and TRBJ2-5; D ambiguous. Between the trimmed V and J ends, which lost 4 bases and 5 bases, there was a span of 5 bases. Germline assignment: CDR1 SGHTA and CDR2 FQGNSA. This CDR3 has 11 residues. CDR3 loop: CASSSRETQYF. DNA of the CDR3: TGTGCCAGCAGCTCTAGGGAGACCCAGTACTTC.

This clone has just one count. The V gene is TRBV27, the J gene TRBJ1-6; D ambiguous. Germline loops: CDR1 MNHEY, CDR2 SMNVEV (reference sequence). The CDR3 has 15 amino acids. Deletions cut 1 base from V and 9 bases from J, with 13 bases between. Written as DNA, the CDR3 is TGTGCCAGCAGTTTATTGGGATTCTCGGCTTCACCCCTCCACTTT. Its translation is CASSLLGFSASPLHF.

The genes are TRBV10-3 and TRBJ1-1; 7 bases map to TRBD1. This CDR3 comprises 13 residues. The germline CDR1 and CDR2 sequences are ENHRY and SYGVKD. Unmatched junction bases numbered 7, after V lost 6 bases and J lost 6 bases. CDR3 in DNA: TGTGCCATCAGCTTCAGGGGGTCGGCTGAAGCTTTCTTT. This encodes CAISFRGSAEAFF.

The chain is built from TRBV28 and TRBJ2-5; TRBD1 aligns across 7 bases. J lost 4 bases, V lost 10 bases, and 9 bases had no gene match. The CDR3 contains 13 residues. The germline V gene has CDR1 MDHEN and CDR2 SYDVKM. Written as DNA, the CDR3 is TGTGCCACTCAGAGGGGGCTGGTAGAGACCCAGTACTTC. This codes for CATQRGLVETQYF.

This clone was picked up one time. The gene calls are TRBV10-2 and TRBJ1-1; a weak D match, TRBD1 (5 bases). The CDR3 loop spans 16 amino acids. In germline, CDR1 is WSHSY, CDR2 SAAADI. With 5 bases removed from V and 1 base from J, the gap between germline ends came to 17 bases. CDR3 in amino acids: CASSLRWWGRNTEAFF. CDR3 nucleotides: TGCGCCAGCAGTTTAAGGTGGTGGGGGAGGAACACTGAAGCTTTCTTT.

The chain links TRBV7-3 to TRBJ2-1; TRBD1 is a possible D gene (5 bases). The germline V gene has CDR1 SGHTA and CDR2 FQGTGA. This CDR3 is built from 15 residues. The ends were cut back, 1 base at V and 9 bases at J, with 16 bases in the middle. The CDR3 loop reads CASSLRQGPPAEQFF. CDR3 in DNA: TGTGCCAGCAGCTTAAGGCAGGGCCCTCCGGCTGAGCAGTTCTTC.

V and J are TRBV11-3 and TRBJ2-3; TRBD2 matches at 7 bases. Germline V gene sequence: CDR1 SGHNT, CDR2 YENEEA. The CDR3 extends over 17 amino acids. The V segment lost 4 bases and the J segment 1 base; nucleotides outside the gene matches: 11. In nucleotides, the CDR3 is TGTGCCAGCAGCTCAGGCGAATGGGGGAGGGGCACAGATACGCAGTATTTT. It encodes CASSSGEWGRGTDTQYF.

A single count supports this clone. The gene calls are TRBV27 and TRBJ1-2; D may be TRBD1 (5 bases). V lost 6 bases to trimming and J lost 4 bases, with 12 bases between them. Germline V CDR1 and CDR2: MNHEY, SMNVEV (reference sequence). CDR3 length: 13 amino acids. The DNA for the CDR3 is TGTGCCAGCAGCCCAGTGGGGCCCTATGGCTACACCTTC. Translating gives CASSPVGPYGYTF.

The chain is built from TRBV30 and TRBJ2-6, with D unresolved. Germline V lookup: CDR1 GTSNPN, CDR2 SVGIG (reference sequence). The germline V and J ends were trimmed by 1 base and 0 bases, with 7 bases remaining between them. This CDR3 region has 15 residues. The CDR3 region is CAWSDHFSGANVLTF. CDR3 DNA: TGTGCCTGGAGTGACCACTTCTCTGGGGCCAACGTCCTGACTTTC.

This chain connects TRBV2 to TRBJ1-5, with a weak D call TRBD1 (5 bases). CDR1 and CDR2 from the germline V gene are SNHLY and FYNNEI. Trimming shortened V by 0 bases and J by 10 bases, and 13 bases separated the two germline ends. CDR3 size: 14 residues. The CDR3 reads CASSEAQSGHPQHF. Here the CDR3 DNA reads TGTGCCAGCAGTGAAGCGCAATCAGGACATCCCCAGCATTTT.

J is TRBJ1-2 and V is TRBV5-4; D is possibly TRBD1 (6 bases). Germline CDR1 is SGHNT and CDR2 is YYREEE (reference sequence). Between the trimmed V and J ends, which lost 4 bases and 0 bases, there was a span of 22 bases. The CDR3 runs 18 residues. CDR3 sequence (DNA): TGTGCCAGCAGCCCCCACGGGGGGGGCCCAGGTTCTAACTATGGCTACACCTTC. Translation gives CASSPHGGGPGSNYGYTF. The entire variable domain, with the rest obtained from reference TRBV5-4 and TRBJ1-2, is as follows: ETGVTQSPTHLIKTRGQQVTLRCSSQSGHNTVSWYQQALGQGPQFIFQYYREEENGRGNFPPRFSGLQFPNYSSELNVNALELDDSALYLCASSPHGGGPGSNYGYTFGSGTRLTVV.

The chain employs TRBV6-1 and TRBJ1-2, with D maybe TRBD1 (5 bases). The length of the CDR3 is 12 residues. Trimming cost V 6 bases and J 8 bases, with 13 bases left between them. Germline CDR1 is MNHNS and CDR2 is SASEGT. CDR3 sequence (DNA): TGTGCCAGCAGAGAGATCGGGGACGGCTACACCTTC. Translation gives CASREIGDGYTF.

This chain joins TRBV10-1 and TRBJ1-5; 7 bases align to TRBD1. Germline lookup yields CDR1 WNHNN and CDR2 SYGVQD (reference sequence). This CDR3 contains 16 residues. The V and J ends lost 10 bases and 0 bases, in that order; junction bases with no gene match: 12. CDR3 residues: CATPRDRFYSNQPQHF. The CDR3 DNA reads TGCGCCACCCCCCGGGACAGATTTTATAGCAATCAGCCCCAGCATTTT.

The DNA of the CDR3 is TGTGCCAGCAGCCAAGAGCGTGCGGCCGTCACAGATACGCAGTATTTT. This translates into CASSQERAAVTDTQYF. This chain uses TRBV4-2 with TRBJ2-3; no definite D call. The CDR3 extends over 16 amino acids. CDR1 LGHNA and CDR2 YNFKEQ come from the germline V gene. V lost 0 bases to trimming and J lost 2 bases, with 12 bases between them.

The V and J genes are TRBV7-8 and TRBJ2-7; no clear D gene. The V and J ends lost 0 bases and 5 bases respectively, with 14 bases between them. Looked up from germline, CDR1 is SGHVS and CDR2 is FQNEAQ. The CDR3 runs to 15 residues. The CDR3 DNA reads as TGTGCCAGCAGCTTAGCGGTTGCTAGTGGCAACGAGCAGTACTTC. It encodes CASSLAVASGNEQYF.

The chain uses TRBV7-9 and TRBJ2-1, with 8 bases aligning to TRBD2. This CDR3 spans 14 amino acids. After removal of 5 bases from V and 4 bases from J, the junction contained 4 bases not matched to a gene. Looked up from germline, CDR1 is SEHNR and CDR2 is FQNEAQ (reference sequence). Here the CDR3 reads CASSGTGGYNEQFF. CDR3 bases: TGTGCCAGCAGCGGAACGGGAGGGTACAATGAGCAGTTCTTC.

The rearrangement links TRBV11-2 to TRBJ2-7; D is unclear. CDR3 length: 15 residues. The germline V and J ends were trimmed by 4 bases and 0 bases, with 13 bases remaining between them. Germline CDR1 is SGHAT and CDR2 is FQNNGV. The CDR3 sequence: CASSSENLASYEQYF. The CDR3 nucleotides read TGTGCCAGCAGCTCCGAAAACCTGGCCTCCTACGAGCAGTACTTC.

The V gene is TRBV11-2, the J gene TRBJ2-3, with 9 nucleotides matching TRBD2. CDR1 is SGHAT, CDR2 FQNNGV, per germline. With 4 bases clipped from V and 6 bases from J, the junction kept 17 bases outside the gene matches. This CDR3 comprises 18 residues. CDR3 sequence reads: CASSSIVGTSPNLDTQYF. The CDR3 DNA follows: TGTGCCAGCAGCTCAATAGTTGGGACTAGCCCAAACTTGGATACGCAGTATTTT.

This clone was picked up one time. This sequence joins TRBV28 and TRBJ1-4; 7 positions match TRBD1. The germline gives CDR1 MDHEN, CDR2 SYDVKM. V trimming: 5 bases; J trimming: 6 bases; junction bases outside the gene matches: 12. The CDR3 length is 16 residues. The CDR3: CASSVGQAFRDEKLFF. The CDR3 DNA reads TGTGCCAGCAGTGTCGGACAGGCGTTTAGGGATGAAAAACTGTTTTTT.